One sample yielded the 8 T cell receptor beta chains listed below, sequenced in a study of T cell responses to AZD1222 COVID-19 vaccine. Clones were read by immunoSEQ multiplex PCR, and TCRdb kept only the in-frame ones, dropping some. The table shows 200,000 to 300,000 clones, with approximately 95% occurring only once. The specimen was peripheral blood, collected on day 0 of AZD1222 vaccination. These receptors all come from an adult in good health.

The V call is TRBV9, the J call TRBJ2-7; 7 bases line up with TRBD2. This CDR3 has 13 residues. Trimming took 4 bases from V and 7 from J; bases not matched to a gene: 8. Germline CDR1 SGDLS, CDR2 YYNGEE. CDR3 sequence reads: CASSPGGGGEQYF. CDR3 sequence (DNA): TGTGCCAGCAGCCCCGGTGGGGGAGGGGAGCAGTACTTC. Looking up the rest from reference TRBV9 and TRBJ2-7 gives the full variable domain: DSGVTQTPKHLITATGQRVTLRCSPRSGDLSVYWYQQSLDQGLQFLIQYYNGEERAKGNILERFSAQQFPDLHSELNLSSLELGDSALYFCASSPGGGGEQYFGPGTRLTVT.

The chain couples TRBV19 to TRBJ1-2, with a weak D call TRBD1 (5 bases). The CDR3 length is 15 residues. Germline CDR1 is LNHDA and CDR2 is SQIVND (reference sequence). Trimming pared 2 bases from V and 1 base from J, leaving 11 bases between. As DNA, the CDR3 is TGTGCCAGTAGTATATACCGACAGAGTAACTATGGCTACACCTTC. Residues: CASSIYRQSNYGYTF.

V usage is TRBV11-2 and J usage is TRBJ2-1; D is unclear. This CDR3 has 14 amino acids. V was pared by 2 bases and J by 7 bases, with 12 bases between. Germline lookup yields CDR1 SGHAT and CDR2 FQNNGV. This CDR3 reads CASSLSGFLNEQFF. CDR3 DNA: TGTGCCAGCAGCTTAAGTGGGTTTCTTAATGAGCAGTTCTTC.

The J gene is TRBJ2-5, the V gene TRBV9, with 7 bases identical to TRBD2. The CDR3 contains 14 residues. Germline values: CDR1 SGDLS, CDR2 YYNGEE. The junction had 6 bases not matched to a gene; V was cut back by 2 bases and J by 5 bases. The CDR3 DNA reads TGTGCCAGCAGCGTGGGAGGGAGGCAGGAGACCCAGTACTTC. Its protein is CASSVGGRQETQYF.

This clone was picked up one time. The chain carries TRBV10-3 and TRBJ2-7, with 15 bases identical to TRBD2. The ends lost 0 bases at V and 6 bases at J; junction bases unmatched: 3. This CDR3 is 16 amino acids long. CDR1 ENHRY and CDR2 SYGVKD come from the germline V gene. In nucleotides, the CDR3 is TGTGCCATCAGTGAGTCGGGACTAGCGGGAGGTGGCGAGCAGTACTTC. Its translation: CAISESGLAGGGEQYF.

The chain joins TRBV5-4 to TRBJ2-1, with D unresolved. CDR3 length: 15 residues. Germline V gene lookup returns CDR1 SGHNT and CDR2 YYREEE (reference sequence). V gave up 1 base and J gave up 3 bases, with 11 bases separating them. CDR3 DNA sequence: TGTGCCAGCAGCTTGTACGGGTCCCTCTACAATGAGCAGTTCTTC. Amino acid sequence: CASSLYGSLYNEQFF. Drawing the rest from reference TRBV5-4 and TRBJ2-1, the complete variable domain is ETGVTQSPTHLIKTRGQQVTLRCSSQSGHNTVSWYQQALGQGPQFIFQYYREEENGRGNFPPRFSGLQFPNYSSELNVNALELDDSALYLCASSLYGSLYNEQFFGPGTRLTVL.

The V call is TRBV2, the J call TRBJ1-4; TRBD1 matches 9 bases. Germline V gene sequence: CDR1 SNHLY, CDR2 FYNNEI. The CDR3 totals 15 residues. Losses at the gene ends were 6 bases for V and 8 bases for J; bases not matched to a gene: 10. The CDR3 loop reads CASRGGTGSGEKLFF. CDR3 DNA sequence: TGTGCCAGCAGGGGAGGGACAGGGTCAGGGGAAAAACTGTTTTTT.

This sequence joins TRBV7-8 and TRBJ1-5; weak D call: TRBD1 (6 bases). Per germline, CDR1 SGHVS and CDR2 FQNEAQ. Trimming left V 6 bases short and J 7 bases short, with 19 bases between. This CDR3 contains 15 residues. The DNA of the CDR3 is TGTGCCAGCAGTCCCCGGGACAAATCAATCCAGCCCCAGCATTTT. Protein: CASSPRDKSIQPQHF.